The clone carrying this T cell receptor (beta chain) occurred a few times. Its target is unknown. As every portion of the isolated RNA was reverse transcribed, the sequencing read expressed TCRB transcripts. Produced via immunoSEQ multiplex PCR; TCRdb's table is partial and in-frame only. The data contain 150,000 to 160,000 clones, over 8.5% of them seen just once; the ten biggest clones take up approximately 2%. CDR3 length equals 14 residues. Germline CDR1 is SGDLS and CDR2 is YYNGEE. V was shortened by 5 bases and J by 4 bases, with 15 bases between the two germline ends. This sample is part of a study of beta chain features in type 1 diabetes. Study information: Analysis included about 100 million sorted cells drawn from all samples.

The authors sorted CD4+ naive, central memory, regulatory and stem cell-like memory cells via CD45RO/CCR7/CD25/CD127/CD95/CD27. General study points: Patients with Type 1 diabetes showed moderately but significantly shorter TCRB CDR3s in all four CD4+ subsets. Relative to healthy donors, patients appeared to have naive, central memory and Treg TCRB repertoires that were more similar.

The TCR was taken from a man aged 18 to 30 in good health. The chain links TRBV9 to TRBJ1-2; D may be TRBD1 (5 bases). The sequencing sample was made of central memory CD4+ T cells from blood. CDR3 amino acids: CASSPGPRLYGYTF. The CDR3 region has the DNA TGTGCCAGCAGTCCGGGACCTCGACTCTATGGCTACACCTTC.